Presented here are 10 T cell receptor beta chains from one specimen sequenced in a study of identical twins. Via MiXCR, TCRdb re-called the 5' RACE reads, giving one row per CDR3 protein. The profile shows a few hundred thousand distinct CDR3 sequences, about 8.9% of them singletons. The same data also went into a second study, on yellow fever vaccine responses in identical twins.

What was sequenced was CD8+ T cells sorted from blood. The receptors originated from a woman aged 18-35 years in good health.

This sequence joins TRBV28 and TRBJ1-1; D is possibly TRBD1 (5 bases). CDR3 length: 15 residues. Germline V gene lookup returns CDR1 MDHEN and CDR2 SYDVKM. The V end was cut by 2 bases, the J end by 4 bases, with 14 bases between. The CDR3 spells CASSLIAGWGTEAFF. DNA of the CDR3: TGTGCCAGCAGTTTAATTGCAGGGTGGGGCACTGAAGCTTTCTTT.

This clonotype has at least ten counts. J is TRBJ2-1 and V is TRBV24-1, with 8 bases that match TRBD1. Germline CDR1 and CDR2: KGHDR and SFDVKD. This CDR3 spans 15 amino acids. Trimming removed 4 bases from V and 8 bases from J; junction bases left unmatched: 9. The CDR3 protein is CATSDHTAGGYEQFF. The CDR3 region has the DNA TGTGCCACCAGTGACCATACCGCAGGGGGCTATGAGCAGTTCTTC.

This clonotype was seen more than once but under ten times. The chain recombines TRBV7-9 with TRBJ2-3; D uncertain. The V end lost 5 bases, the J end lost 4 bases, and 10 bases lay between the germline ends. The CDR3 contains 13 residues. Per germline, CDR1 SEHNR and CDR2 FQNEAQ (reference sequence). CDR3 nucleotides: TGTGCCAGCAGCCCCAGATTTTCAGATACGCAGTATTTT. Amino acids: CASSPRFSDTQYF.

The CDR3 DNA reads TGTGCCAGCAGCCAGCGGATAGTAGGCACTGAAGCTTTCTTT. Translating it yields CASSQRIVGTEAFF. The genes are TRBV7-6 and TRBJ1-1, with no clear D. The CDR3 is 14 residues long. Germline V gene lookup returns CDR1 SGHVS and CDR2 FNYEAQ. V gave up 5 bases and J gave up 4 bases, with 14 bases separating them.

This clonotype has only a few counts. The rearrangement links TRBV27 to TRBJ1-4; 8 bases map to TRBD1. The CDR3 extends over 15 amino acids. Germline CDR1 MNHEY, CDR2 SMNVEV (reference sequence). V lost 5 bases, J lost 8 bases, and 10 bases stayed unmatched. The CDR3 reads CASSPGQGWNEKLFF. The CDR3 DNA sequence: TGTGCCAGCAGTCCCGGACAGGGCTGGAACGAAAAACTGTTTTTT.

The V and J genes are TRBV24-1 and TRBJ2-5, with 9 bases identical to TRBD2. The CDR3 loop spans 15 amino acids. Germline V gives CDR1 KGHDR, CDR2 SFDVKD. V was pared by 4 bases and J by 3 bases, with 5 bases of the junction left unmatched. In nucleotides, the CDR3 is TGTGCCACCAGTGACAGGACTAGCGCTAAAGAGACCCAGTACTTC. This sequence encodes CATSDRTSAKETQYF.

V and J are TRBV7-9 and TRBJ2-1; 9 bases are shared with TRBD2. Trimming cost V 8 bases and J 4 bases; bases outside gene matches: 9. CDR1 and CDR2 from the germline V gene are SEHNR and FQNEAQ (reference sequence). The CDR3 contains 15 residues. As DNA, the CDR3 is TGTGCCAGCCCACCCCCGACTAGCGGATACAATGAGCAGTTCTTC. Its translation: CASPPPTSGYNEQFF.

The rearrangement joins TRBV9 to TRBJ2-1, with unresolved D. The germline V and J ends were trimmed by 0 bases and 0 bases, with 13 bases remaining between them. The germline gives CDR1 SGDLS, CDR2 YYNGEE. The CDR3 extends over 17 amino acids. The CDR3 DNA is TGTGCCAGCAGCGTAGGACGGACCCCGAGCTCCTACAATGAGCAGTTCTTC. Translating it yields CASSVGRTPSSYNEQFF.

Only a few counts were recorded for this clonotype. This chain uses TRBV4-3 with TRBJ2-7; no reliable D call. The V gene's germline CDR1 is LGHNA and CDR2 YSLEER. The CDR3 has 13 residues. V gave up 0 bases and J gave up 4 bases, with 7 bases separating them. The CDR3 DNA reads as TGCGCCAGCAGCCAAGAAACAGAGTACGAGCAGTACTTC. Its translation: CASSQETEYEQYF.

This chain connects TRBV28 to TRBJ2-5, with D possibly being TRBD1 or TRBD2 (5 bases each). The CDR3 has 17 amino acids. Per germline, CDR1 MDHEN and CDR2 SYDVKM. V was trimmed by 2 bases and J by 1 base, leaving 17 bases between them. CDR3 region: CASSLILAGTVQETQYF. DNA for the CDR3: TGTGCCAGCAGTTTAATATTGGCCGGGACGGTCCAAGAGACCCAGTACTTC.